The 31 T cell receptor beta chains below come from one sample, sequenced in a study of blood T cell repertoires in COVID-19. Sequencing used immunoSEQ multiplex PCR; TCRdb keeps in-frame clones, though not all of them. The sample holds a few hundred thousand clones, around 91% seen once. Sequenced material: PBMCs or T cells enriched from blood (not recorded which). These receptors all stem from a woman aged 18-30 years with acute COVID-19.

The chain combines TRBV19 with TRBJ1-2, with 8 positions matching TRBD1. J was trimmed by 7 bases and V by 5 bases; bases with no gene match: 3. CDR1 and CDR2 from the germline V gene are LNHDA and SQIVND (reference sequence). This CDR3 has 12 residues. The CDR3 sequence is CASSFTGGGYTF. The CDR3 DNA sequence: TGTGCCAGTAGTTTTACAGGGGGTGGCTACACCTTC.

This chain's CDR3 is CASRGTDRDTQYF. The CDR3 DNA reads as TGTGCCAGCAGGGGGACAGACAGGGATACGCAGTATTTT. The rearrangement uses TRBV21-1 and TRBJ2-3; the D call of TRBD1 is as the table states it, not checked on the DNA. TRBV21-1 is a recognized pseudogene. CDR3 length equals 13 residues.

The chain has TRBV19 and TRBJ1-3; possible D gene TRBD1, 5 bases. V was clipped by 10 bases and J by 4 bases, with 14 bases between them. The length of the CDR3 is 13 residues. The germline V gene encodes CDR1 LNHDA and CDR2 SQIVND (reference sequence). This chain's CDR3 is CATLGGSGNTIYF. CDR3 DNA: TGTGCCACCCTGGGGGGTTCCGGAAACACCATATATTTT.

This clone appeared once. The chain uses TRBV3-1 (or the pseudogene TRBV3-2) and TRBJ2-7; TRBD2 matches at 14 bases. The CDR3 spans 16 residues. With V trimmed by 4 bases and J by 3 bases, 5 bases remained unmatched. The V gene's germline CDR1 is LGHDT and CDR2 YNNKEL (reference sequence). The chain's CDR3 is CASSPEGLAGVYEQYF. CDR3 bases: TGTGCCAGCAGCCCAGAGGGACTAGCGGGAGTCTACGAGCAGTACTTC.

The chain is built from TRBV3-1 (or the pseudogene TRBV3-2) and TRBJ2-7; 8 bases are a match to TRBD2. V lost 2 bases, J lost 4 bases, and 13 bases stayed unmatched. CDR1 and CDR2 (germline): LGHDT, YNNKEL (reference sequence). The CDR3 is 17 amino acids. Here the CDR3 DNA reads TGTGCCAGCAGCCAAAAGTTCCCTAGCGGGTTATTTTACGAGCAGTACTTC. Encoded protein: CASSQKFPSGLFYEQYF.

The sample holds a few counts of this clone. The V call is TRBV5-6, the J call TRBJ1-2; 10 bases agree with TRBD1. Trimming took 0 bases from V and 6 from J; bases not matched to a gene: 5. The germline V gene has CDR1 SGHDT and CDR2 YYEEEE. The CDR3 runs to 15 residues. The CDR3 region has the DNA TGTGCCAGCAGCTTGGTGCCGGGACAGGGGCATGGCTACACCTTC. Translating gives CASSLVPGQGHGYTF.

The CDR3 DNA reads as TGTGCCAGCAAGTCCGGGGGAGTCTCCTACAATGAGCAGTTCTTC. This encodes CASKSGGVSYNEQFF. The chain couples TRBV27 to TRBJ2-1, with D maybe TRBD2 (6 bases). The CDR3 sequence is 15 residues long. Germline V gives CDR1 MNHEY, CDR2 SMNVEV (reference sequence). V shed 7 bases and J shed 0 bases, with 13 bases lying between them.

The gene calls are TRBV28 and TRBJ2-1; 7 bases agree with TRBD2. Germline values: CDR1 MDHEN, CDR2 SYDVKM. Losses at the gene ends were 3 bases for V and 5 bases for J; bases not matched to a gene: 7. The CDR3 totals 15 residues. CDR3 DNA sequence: TGTGCCAGCAGTTTTGATGCTAGCGGAAACAATGAGCAGTTCTTC. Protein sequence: CASSFDASGNNEQFF.

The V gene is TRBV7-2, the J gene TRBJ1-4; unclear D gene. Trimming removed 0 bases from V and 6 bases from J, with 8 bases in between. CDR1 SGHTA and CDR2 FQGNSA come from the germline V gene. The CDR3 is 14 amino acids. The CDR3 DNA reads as TGTGCCAGCAGCTTAGCAGCCCCCTATGAAAAACTGTTTTTT. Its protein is CASSLAAPYEKLFF.

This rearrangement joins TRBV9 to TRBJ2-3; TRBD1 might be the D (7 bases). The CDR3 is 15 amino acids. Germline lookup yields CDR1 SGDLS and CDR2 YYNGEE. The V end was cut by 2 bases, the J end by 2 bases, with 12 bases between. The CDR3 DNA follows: TGTGCCAGCAGCGTGCCAGGGGGGCCCACAGATACGCAGTATTTT. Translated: CASSVPGGPTDTQYF. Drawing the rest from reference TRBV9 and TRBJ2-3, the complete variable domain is DSGVTQTPKHLITATGQRVTLRCSPRSGDLSVYWYQQSLDQGLQFLIQYYNGEERAKGNILERFSAQQFPDLHSELNLSSLELGDSALYFCASSVPGGPTDTQYFGPGTRLTVL.

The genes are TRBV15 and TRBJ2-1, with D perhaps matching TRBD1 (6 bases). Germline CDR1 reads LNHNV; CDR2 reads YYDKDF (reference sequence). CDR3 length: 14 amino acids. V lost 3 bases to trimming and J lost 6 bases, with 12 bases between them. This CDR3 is CATSSRGMSNEQFF. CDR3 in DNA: TGTGCCACCAGCAGCAGGGGAATGAGCAATGAGCAGTTCTTC.

The CDR3 DNA follows: TGTGCCATCAGTGTGGGACAGGGGCCCGACGAGCAGTACTTC. This translates into CAISVGQGPDEQYF. The chain links TRBV10-3 to TRBJ2-7; 10 bases agree with TRBD1. This CDR3 has 14 residues. CDR1 and CDR2 from the germline V gene are ENHRY and SYGVKD. After removal of 4 bases from V and 5 bases from J, the junction contained 5 bases not matched to a gene.

CDR3 amino acids: CASALAGGSDEQFF. CDR3 coding DNA: TGTGCCAGCGCCCTAGCGGGAGGGAGCGATGAGCAGTTCTTC. The rearrangement joins TRBV28 to TRBJ2-1; TRBD2 aligns across 12 bases. With 8 bases clipped from V and 8 bases from J, the junction kept 7 bases outside the gene matches. The CDR3 sequence is 14 residues long. From germline, CDR1 is MDHEN and CDR2 SYDVKM.

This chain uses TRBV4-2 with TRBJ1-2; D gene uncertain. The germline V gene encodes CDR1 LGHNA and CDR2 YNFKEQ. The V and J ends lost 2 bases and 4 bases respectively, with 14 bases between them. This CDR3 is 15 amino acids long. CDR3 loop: CASSQYTGQSYGYTF. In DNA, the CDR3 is TGTGCCAGCAGCCAATATACTGGGCAATCCTATGGCTACACCTTC.

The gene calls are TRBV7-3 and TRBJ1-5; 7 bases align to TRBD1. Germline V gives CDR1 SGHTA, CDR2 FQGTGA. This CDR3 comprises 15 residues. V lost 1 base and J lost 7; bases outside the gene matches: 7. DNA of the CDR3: TGTGCCAGCAGCTTAATAGGGGGCGCTGGGCAGCCCCAGCATTTT. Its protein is CASSLIGGAGQPQHF.

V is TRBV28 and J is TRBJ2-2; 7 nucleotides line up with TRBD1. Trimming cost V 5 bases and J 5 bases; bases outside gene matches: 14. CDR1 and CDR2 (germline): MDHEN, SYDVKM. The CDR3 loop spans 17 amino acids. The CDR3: CASSPPLQGPRTGELFF. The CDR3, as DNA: TGTGCCAGCAGTCCCCCTTTACAGGGGCCGAGGACCGGGGAGCTGTTTTTT.

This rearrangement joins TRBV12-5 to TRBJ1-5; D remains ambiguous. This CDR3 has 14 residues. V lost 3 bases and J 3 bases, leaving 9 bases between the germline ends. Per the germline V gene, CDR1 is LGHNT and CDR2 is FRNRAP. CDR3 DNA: TGTGCTAGTGGTTTTTGGCAGTCCAATCAGCCCCAGCATTTT. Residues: CASGFWQSNQPQHF.

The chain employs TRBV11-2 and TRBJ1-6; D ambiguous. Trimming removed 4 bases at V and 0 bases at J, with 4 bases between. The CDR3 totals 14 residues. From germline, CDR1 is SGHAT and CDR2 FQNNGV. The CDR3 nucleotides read TGTGCCAGCAGCTCGAGCTCCTATAATTCACCCCTCCACTTT. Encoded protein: CASSSSSYNSPLHF.

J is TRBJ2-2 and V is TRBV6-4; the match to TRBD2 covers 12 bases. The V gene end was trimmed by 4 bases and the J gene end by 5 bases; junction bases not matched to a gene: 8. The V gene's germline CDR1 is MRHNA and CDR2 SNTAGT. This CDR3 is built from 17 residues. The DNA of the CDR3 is TGTGCCAGCAGTGCGACTAGCGGGAGAGTTGGGACCGGGGAGCTGTTTTTT. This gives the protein CASSATSGRVGTGELFF.

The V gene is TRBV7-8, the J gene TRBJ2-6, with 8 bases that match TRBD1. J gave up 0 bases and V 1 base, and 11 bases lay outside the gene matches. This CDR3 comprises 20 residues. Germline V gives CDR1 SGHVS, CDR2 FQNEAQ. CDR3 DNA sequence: TGTGCCAGCAGCTTAGAGTCCCCGGGACAGGTACTCTCTGGGGCCAACGTCCTGACTTTC. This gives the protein CASSLESPGQVLSGANVLTF.

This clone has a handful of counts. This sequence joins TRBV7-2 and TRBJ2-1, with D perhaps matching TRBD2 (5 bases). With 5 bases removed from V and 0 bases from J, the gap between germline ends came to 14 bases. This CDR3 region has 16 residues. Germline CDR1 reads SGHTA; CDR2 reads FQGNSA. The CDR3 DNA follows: TGTGCCAGCAGCCAGGAGCGGTTCAGCTCCTACAATGAGCAGTTCTTC. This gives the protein CASSQERFSSYNEQFF.

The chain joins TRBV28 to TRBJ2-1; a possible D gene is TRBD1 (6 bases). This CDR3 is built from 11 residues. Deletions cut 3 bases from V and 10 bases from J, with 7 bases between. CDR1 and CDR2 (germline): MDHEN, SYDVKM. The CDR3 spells CASSFTGEQFF. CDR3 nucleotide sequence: TGTGCCAGCAGTTTTACAGGGGAGCAGTTCTTC.

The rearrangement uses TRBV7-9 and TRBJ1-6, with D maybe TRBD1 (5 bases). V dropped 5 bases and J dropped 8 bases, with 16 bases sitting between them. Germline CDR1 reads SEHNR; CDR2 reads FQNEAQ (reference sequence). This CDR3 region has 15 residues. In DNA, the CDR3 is TGTGCCAGCAGCGTAGACAGAGCAGCATATTCACCCCTCCACTTT. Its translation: CASSVDRAAYSPLHF.

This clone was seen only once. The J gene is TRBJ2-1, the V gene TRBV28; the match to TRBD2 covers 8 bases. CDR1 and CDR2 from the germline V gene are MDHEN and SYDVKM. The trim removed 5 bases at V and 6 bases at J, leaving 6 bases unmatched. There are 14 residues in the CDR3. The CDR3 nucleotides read TGTGCCAGCAGTCAGGCCGGGACTAGCAATGAGCAGTTCTTC. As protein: CASSQAGTSNEQFF.

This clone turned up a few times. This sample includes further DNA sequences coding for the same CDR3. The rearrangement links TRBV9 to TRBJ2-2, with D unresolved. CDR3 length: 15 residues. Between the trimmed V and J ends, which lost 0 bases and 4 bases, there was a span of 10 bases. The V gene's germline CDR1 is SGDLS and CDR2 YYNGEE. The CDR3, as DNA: TGTGCCAGCAGCGTAGCTGTAGCTGGCACCGGGGAGCTGTTTTTT. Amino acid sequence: CASSVAVAGTGELFF.

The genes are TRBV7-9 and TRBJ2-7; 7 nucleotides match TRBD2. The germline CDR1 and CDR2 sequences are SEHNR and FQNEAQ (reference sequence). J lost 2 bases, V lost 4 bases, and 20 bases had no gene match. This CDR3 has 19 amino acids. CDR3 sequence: CASSSLRDYLENPPYEQYF. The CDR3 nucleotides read TGTGCCAGCAGCTCTCTCCGGGACTACCTAGAAAATCCTCCCTACGAGCAGTACTTC.

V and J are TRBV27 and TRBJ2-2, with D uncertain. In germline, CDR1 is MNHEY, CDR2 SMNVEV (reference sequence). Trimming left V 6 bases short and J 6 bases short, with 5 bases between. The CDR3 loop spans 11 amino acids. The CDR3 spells CASSLAGELFF. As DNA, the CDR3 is TGTGCCAGCAGCCTAGCCGGGGAGCTGTTTTTT.

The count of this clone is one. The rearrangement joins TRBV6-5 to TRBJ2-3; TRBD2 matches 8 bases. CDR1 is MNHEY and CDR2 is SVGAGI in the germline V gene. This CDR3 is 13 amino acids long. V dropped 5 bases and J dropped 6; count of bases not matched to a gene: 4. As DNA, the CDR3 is TGTGCCAGCAGTCGAAGACTAGCGGATACGCAGTATTTT. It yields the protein CASSRRLADTQYF.

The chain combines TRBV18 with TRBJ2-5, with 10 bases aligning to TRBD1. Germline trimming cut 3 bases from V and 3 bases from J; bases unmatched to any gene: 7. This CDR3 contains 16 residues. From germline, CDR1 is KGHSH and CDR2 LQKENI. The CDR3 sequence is CASSPLSGTGEETQYF. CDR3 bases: TGTGCCAGCTCACCCTTATCCGGGACAGGGGAAGAGACCCAGTACTTC.

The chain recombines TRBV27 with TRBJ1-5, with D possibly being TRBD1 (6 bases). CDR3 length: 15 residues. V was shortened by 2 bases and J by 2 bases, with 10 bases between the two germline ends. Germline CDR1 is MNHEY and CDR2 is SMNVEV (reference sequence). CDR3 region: CASSLSRQGNQPQHF. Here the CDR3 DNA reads TGTGCCAGCAGTTTAAGTCGACAGGGCAATCAGCCCCAGCATTTT.

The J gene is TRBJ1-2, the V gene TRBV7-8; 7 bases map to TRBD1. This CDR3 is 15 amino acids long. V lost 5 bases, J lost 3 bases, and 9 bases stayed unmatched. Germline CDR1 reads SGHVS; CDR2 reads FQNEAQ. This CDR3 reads CASSAGTAIDYGYTF. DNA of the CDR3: TGTGCCAGCAGCGCAGGGACAGCCATAGACTATGGCTACACCTTC.